This T cell receptor (beta chain) was recovered during a study of T-cell reconstitution after alpha-beta-depleted transplantation in children. Unique molecular identifiers tagged the TCRbeta library. TCRdb ran MiXCR on the PCR reads and lists one entry per CDR3 protein. The repertoire includes around 380,000 distinct CDR3 sequences, 9.5% to 13% of them detected once, and 4.5% to 7% sits in the top ten. This clonotype appeared a few times. This CDR3 contains 12 residues. Germline-derived CDR1 and CDR2 are DFQATT and SNEGSKA (reference sequence). The V end lost 1 base, the J end lost 7 bases, and 8 bases lay between the germline ends.

This clonotype originated in a human donor who donated a stem cell graft to a child with acute myeloid leukemia. The genes are TRBV20-1 and TRBJ1-3; no firm D call. The specimen comprised PBMCs from the stem cell graft donor, sampled from the stem cell graft. CDR3 amino acids: CSARVYGNTIYF. The CDR3 nucleotides read TGCAGTGCTAGAGTCTATGGGAACACCATATATTTT.